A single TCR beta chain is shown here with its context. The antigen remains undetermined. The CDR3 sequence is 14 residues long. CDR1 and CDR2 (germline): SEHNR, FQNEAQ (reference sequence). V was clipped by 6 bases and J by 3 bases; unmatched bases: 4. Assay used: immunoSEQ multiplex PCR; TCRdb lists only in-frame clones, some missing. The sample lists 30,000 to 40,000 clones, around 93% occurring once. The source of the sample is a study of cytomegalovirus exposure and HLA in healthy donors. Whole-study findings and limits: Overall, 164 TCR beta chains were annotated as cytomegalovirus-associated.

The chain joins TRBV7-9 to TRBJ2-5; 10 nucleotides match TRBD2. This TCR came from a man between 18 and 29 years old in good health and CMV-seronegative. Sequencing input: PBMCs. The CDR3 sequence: CASRSGGAKETQYF. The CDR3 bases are TGTGCCAGCAGGAGCGGGGGGGCCAAAGAGACCCAGTACTTC.